This T cell receptor (beta chain) comes out of a study of blood T cells in healthy people across ages (dated by TCRdb to between 2015 and 2017). Study-level background: In model experiments, template switching captured about one uniquely barcoded TCR beta cDNA molecule for every two T cells. Donors were grouped into four age groups: young (average roughly 17 years), middle-aged (roughly 37), aged (around 62) and long-lived (over 80). The study measured age-related changes in TCR beta repertoire diversity using deep sequencing normalized with unique cDNA molecular identifiers. Two additional independent replicas of 1 million unique cDNA reads from the same blood draw were analyzed for two donors (one aged 18 to 30 and one aged 80 or older). Donors of different ages were randomly distributed across sequencing lanes to avoid experimental bias.

Comment on this clonotype: Its antigen is unknown. Base qualities are missing; no much larger clone stands one base away.

Summary of the overall study and its limitations: Estimates of total diversity based on one million sequenced T cells were regarded as lower bounds and as underestimates. As age increased, observed TCR beta diversity per million T cells dropped in a roughly linear way, and a significant reduction was already evident by age approximately 40. Because donor CMV infection status was unknown, age-related changes in expanded clonotypes were potentially confounded. The long-lived group showed more naive CD4+ T cells, fewer expanded clones and increased TCR diversity than the aged group, suggesting age selection. There was a strong correlation between observed TCR beta diversity and the percentage of naive T cells measured by flow cytometry. Bulk unsorted PBMC profiling prevented conclusive comparison of naive and antigen-experienced compartments.

Donors were approximately 42 systemically healthy Caucasian individuals from Russia aged roughly 6 to 95 years. Each donor gave about 9.7 milliliters of peripheral blood, drawn into EDTA-treated Vacutainer tubes. Ficoll-Paque density-gradient centrifugation was used to isolate PBMCs, with at least 7 million obtained per sample. Trizol reagent was used to extract total RNA from PBMCs, with at least 5 micrograms per sample. For every donor, flow cytometry on a PBMC aliquot measured the percentage of naive CD45RAhigh/CD27high T cells. The library was made by 5' RACE. Sequencing used an Illumina HiSeq 2500. A second about 7 to 12 cycle PCR used a sample-barcoded 5' primer and a J-beta primer mix. Each TCR beta cDNA molecule received a unique molecular identifier from a template-switch 5' adaptor carrying 12 random nucleotides. Each sample yielded at least 2.5 million CDR3-containing paired-end reads. First-strand cDNA synthesis was performed from all RNA using the Mint cDNA synthesis kit, with priming by a TRBC-specific oligonucleotide. All cDNA was treated with uracil-DNA glycosylase and then went through a first 18-cycle PCR with the universal primers M1SS and BC2_uni_R. Regarding the original processing steps: Each sample was normalized by randomly selecting 1 million high-quality reads, each carrying a distinct molecular identifier. Reads with shared molecular identifiers were discarded instead of being binned into consensus sequences. MiTCR, with a Q25 quality threshold and the strictest error-elimination algorithm, was used for CDR3 identification, clonotype clustering and error correction. A nonparametric unseen species model with Euler transformation was used to estimate lower-bound total TCR beta diversity. TCRdb applied fastp at Q25 and MiXCR to the public reads, then kept only in-frame beta chains. Each CDR3 protein gets just one entry, which takes the most common genes and DNA from the rows behind it. The V and J calls and clone size come from TCRdb's table, not from the authors' own analysis. This sample holds hundreds of thousands of distinct CDR3 sequences; 58% were observed only once. The ten largest clonotypes hold 20% to 25% of the sample.

Material: blood. The TCR was taken from a man younger than 45 in good health.

CDR3 loop: CASRLQGMADTQYF. The base sequence is TGTGCCAGCAGACTCCAGGGGATGGCAGATACGCAGTATTTT. Recombination joined TRBV6-5 with TRBJ2-3; the best D guess is TRBD1, with 6 bases matching. V sheds 6 bases and J sheds 4 bases, leaving 14 bases between their ends. The cysteine opens and the phenylalanine closes a CDR3 of 14 amino acids. Left in the record is the CDR3 DNA by itself, 42 bases read in frame from the first base. CDR1 MNHEY and CDR2 SVGAGI were looked up in the germline V gene.